The 16 T cell receptor beta chains presented below share a single source sample, sequenced in a study of memory CD4+ T cells and cytomegalovirus serostatus. Generated by immunoSEQ multiplex PCR, the TCRdb table keeps only in-frame clones and is missing some. The repertoire holds tens of thousands of clones, with approximately 78% as singletons. The sort gate was single viable CD3+CD4+CD8-CD45RO+ cells for memory CD4+ T cells. The specimen sequenced was memory CD4+ T cells from blood. The receptor source for this set is an adult in good health and CMV-seronegative.

V usage is TRBV14 and J usage is TRBJ1-2, with unresolved D. CDR1 SGHDN and CDR2 FVKESK come from the germline V gene. CDR3 size: 13 residues. Trimming cost V 4 bases and J 4 bases, with 10 bases left between them. The CDR3 reads CASSLDPVYGYTF. CDR3 nucleotide sequence: TGTGCCAGCAGCCTCGATCCGGTCTATGGCTACACCTTC. Variable domain in full (rest from reference TRBV14 and TRBJ1-2): EAGVTQFPSHSVIEKGQTVTLRCDPISGHDNLYWYRRVMGKEIKFLLHFVKESKQDESGMPNNRFLAERTGGTYSTLKVQPAELEDSGVYFCASSLDPVYGYTFGSGTRLTVV.

This clone is a singleton in its sample. A junction boundary mismatches the germline segment, possibly from a read error. The J gene is TRBJ2-7, the V gene TRBV6-6; maybe TRBD1 (5 bases). Looked up from germline, CDR1 is MNHNY and CDR2 is SVGAGI (reference sequence). This CDR3 is 11 amino acids long. The CDR3 sequence is CASGRARPYQF. The CDR3 DNA reads TGTGCCAGCGGCAGGGCGCGCCCTTATCAGTTC.

This clone has more than one count but fewer than ten. The chain is built from TRBV30 and TRBJ1-5; D might be TRBD1 (5 bases). V lost 0 bases and J lost 4, with 7 bases in between. CDR1 and CDR2 (germline): GTSNPN, SVGIG (reference sequence). The CDR3 length is 13 residues. DNA for the CDR3: TGTGCCTGGAGTGTACGGGGGAATCAGCCCCAGCATTTT. Protein: CAWSVRGNQPQHF.

The chain uses TRBV11-2 and TRBJ2-5, with 10 bases matching TRBD1. Germline V gene lookup returns CDR1 SGHAT and CDR2 FQNNGV. The CDR3 runs 16 residues. The ends lost 1 base at V and 2 bases at J; junction bases unmatched: 4. The CDR3 DNA sequence: TGTGCCAGCAGCTTAGGGGACAGGGGTCCACAAGAGACCCAGTACTTC. Protein: CASSLGDRGPQETQYF.

The rearrangement uses TRBV11-2 and TRBJ2-5; possibly TRBD1 or TRBD2 for D (5 bases each). The V end was cut by 3 bases, the J end by 1 base, with 15 bases between. Germline CDR1 reads SGHAT; CDR2 reads FQNNGV. The CDR3 spans 16 residues. The CDR3 here is CASSFTSPGPQETQYF. The CDR3 nucleotides are TGTGCCAGCAGCTTCACTAGTCCGGGACCCCAAGAGACCCAGTACTTC.

This chain joins TRBV11-3 and TRBJ2-5; D unclear. There are 13 residues in the CDR3. Trimming cost V 2 bases and J 2 bases, with 6 bases left between them. Germline V gene data show CDR1 as SGHNT and CDR2 as YENEEA. This CDR3 is CASSLSGQETQYF. DNA for the CDR3: TGTGCCAGCAGCTTATCCGGGCAAGAGACCCAGTACTTC.

The V call is TRBV9, the J call TRBJ2-2, with TRBD2 as a possible D gene (5 bases). The germline gives CDR1 SGDLS, CDR2 YYNGEE. The CDR3 sequence is 15 residues long. V lost 0 bases to trimming and J lost 6 bases, with 12 bases between them. CDR3 residues: CASSVATGFAGELFF. The CDR3, as DNA: TGTGCCAGCAGCGTAGCTACGGGGTTTGCCGGGGAGCTGTTTTTT.

The chain uses TRBV30 and TRBJ1-6, with no clear D. Germline lookup yields CDR1 GTSNPN and CDR2 SVGIG (reference sequence). Trimming pared 3 bases from V and 7 bases from J, leaving 10 bases between. The length of the CDR3 is 13 residues. The CDR3: CAWRAGGNSPLHF. In nucleotides, the CDR3 is TGTGCCTGGAGGGCCGGAGGGAATTCACCCCTCCACTTT.

This clone occurred once. The chain joins TRBV12-5 to TRBJ2-1; no reliable D call. The CDR3 is made up of 12 amino acids. Germline assignment: CDR1 LGHNT and CDR2 FRNRAP. The germline V and J ends were trimmed by 0 bases and 8 bases, with 5 bases remaining between them. The CDR3 sequence: CASGLVEDEQFF. CDR3 nucleotides: TGTGCTAGTGGTTTGGTAGAAGATGAGCAGTTCTTC. Drawing the rest from reference TRBV12-5 and TRBJ2-1, the complete variable domain is DARVTQTPRHKVTEMGQEVTMRCQPILGHNTVFWYRQTMMQGLELLAYFRNRAPLDDSGMPKDRFSAEMPDATLATLKIQPSEPRDSAVYFCASGLVEDEQFFGPGTRLTVL.

This clone was found a few times. The genes are TRBV2 and TRBJ1-6; tentative D call: TRBD1 (5 bases). This CDR3 has 16 amino acids. Germline CDR1 is SNHLY and CDR2 is FYNNEI. Between the trimmed V and J ends, which lost 6 bases and 9 bases, there was a span of 21 bases. The CDR3 DNA follows: TGTGCCAGCAGCTCCGATAGGGGAGGGTTGGGTTCACCCCTCCACTTT. Translating gives CASSSDRGGLGSPLHF.

The rearrangement joins TRBV29-1 to TRBJ2-3, with D unclear. CDR3 length: 11 residues. CDR1 is SQVTM and CDR2 is ANQGSEA in the germline V gene. V was shortened by 1 base and J by 6 bases, with 5 bases between the two germline ends. The CDR3 reads CSVEAKDTQYF. CDR3 DNA sequence: TGCAGCGTTGAAGCCAAGGATACGCAGTATTTT.

The chain combines TRBV14 with TRBJ1-2; TRBD1 might be the D (5 bases). V dropped 0 bases and J dropped 2 bases, with 10 bases sitting between them. The CDR3 contains 15 residues. The V gene's germline CDR1 is SGHDN and CDR2 FVKESK. CDR3 in DNA: TGTGCCAGCAGCCAAGATCTCAGACAGAACTATGGCTACACCTTC. Residues: CASSQDLRQNYGYTF.

The chain carries TRBV15 and TRBJ2-7; 8 bases map to TRBD1. The CDR3 contains 13 residues. Germline CDR1 LNHNV, CDR2 YYDKDF (reference sequence). V shed 7 bases and J 5 bases; nucleotides not matched to a gene: 7. The CDR3 here is CATTSMTGDEQYF. DNA of the CDR3: TGTGCCACCACCTCTATGACAGGGGACGAGCAGTACTTC.

J is TRBJ2-2 and V is TRBV7-9, with D tentatively TRBD1 (6 bases). Germline V CDR1 and CDR2: SEHNR, FQNEAQ (reference sequence). This CDR3 comprises 15 residues. With 2 bases removed from V and 2 bases from J, the gap between germline ends came to 9 bases. CDR3 loop: CASSLIQGNTGELFF. The CDR3, as DNA: TGTGCCAGCAGCTTAATACAGGGAAACACCGGGGAGCTGTTTTTT.

This clone was picked up one time. The chain employs TRBV6-1 and TRBJ2-5; D remains unclear. Germline values: CDR1 MNHNS, CDR2 SASEGT. The V and J ends lost 8 bases and 1 base respectively, with 8 bases between them. The CDR3 has 12 amino acids. The CDR3 coding sequence is TGTGCCAGCGCTGCCGTCCAAGAGACCCAGTACTTC. This translates into CASAAVQETQYF.

The chain combines TRBV10-3 with TRBJ1-1; D is perhaps TRBD1 (5 bases). V shed 0 bases and J shed 10 bases, with 9 bases lying between them. Looked up from germline, CDR1 is ENHRY and CDR2 is SYGVKD. This CDR3 is 12 amino acids long. The CDR3 region has the DNA TGTGCCATCAGTGAGTCTGGGGGGGGAGCTTTCTTT. This gives the protein CAISESGGGAFF.